This T cell receptor (beta chain) was documented in a study of blood T cell repertoires in COVID-19. Assay used: immunoSEQ multiplex PCR; TCRdb lists only in-frame clones, some missing. Of some 150,000 clones listed, roughly 84% are singletons. Unmatched junction bases numbered 3, after V lost 5 bases and J lost 0 bases. CDR1 MGHDK and CDR2 SYGVNS come from the germline V gene. There are 15 residues in the CDR3. The clonotype comes from a human donor in a cohort sampled during active COVID-19. The sample comprised peripheral blood. The chain carries TRBV25-1 and TRBJ2-1, with 8 nucleotides matching TRBD2. The CDR3 DNA is TGTGCCAGCAGTATCGGGACTAGCTCCTACAATGAGCAGTTCTTC. This encodes CASSIGTSSYNEQFF.